A selection of T cell receptor beta chains follows, all from one sample in a study of cytomegalovirus exposure and HLA in healthy donors. Assay used: immunoSEQ multiplex PCR; TCRdb lists only in-frame clones, some missing. The sample lists 150,000 to 200,000 clones, about three quarters occurring once. Sequenced: PBMCs. Every receptor here comes from a woman aged 40 to 55 in good health and CMV-seronegative. The CDR3 runs from the conserved cysteine through the conserved F or W. Fields, in order: J gene, clone size, D gene, V gene, CDR3 protein, CDR3 DNA. The D gene is left open where the match is weak. The listing skips clone size in some rows; elsewhere it reads once, few, many or a size class.

>TRBJ2-5|NA|TRBD2|TRBV7-2
CASSSSGSGSVVAQYF
TGTGCCAGCAGCTCCTCGGGTAGCGGGAGCGTCGTGGCCCAGTACTTC
>TRBJ1-4|few|NA|TRBV14
CASSQDGRVEKLFF
TGTGCCAGCAGCCAAGATGGCAGGGTCGAAAAACTGTTTTTT
>TRBJ2-2|NA|NA|TRBV7-2
CASSLGQTGELFF
TGTGCCAGCAGCTTAGGGCAGACCGGGGAGCTGTTTTTT
>TRBJ1-2|NA|TRBD1|TRBV30
CAWSPLDRGGSGGYTF
TGTGCCTGGAGCCCCCTGGACAGGGGGGGTTCGGGTGGCTACACCTTC
>TRBJ2-1|NA|NA|TRBV11-2
CASSLSRGNEQFF
TGTGCCAGCAGCCTAAGCAGGGGCAATGAGCAGTTCTTC
>TRBJ1-1|NA|NA|TRBV29-1
CSVEGARNTEAFF
TGCAGCGTTGAAGGGGCACGGAACACTGAAGCTTTCTTT
>TRBJ1-5|few|NA|TRBV4-1
CASSQVTGNQPQHF
TGCGCCAGCAGCCAAGTGACTGGCAATCAGCCCCAGCATTTT
>TRBJ2-7|NA|TRBD2|TRBV11-2
CASSRGLAETKNEQYF
TGTGCCAGCAGCCGTGGACTAGCGGAAACTAAAAACGAGCAGTACTTC
>TRBJ1-2|NA|TRBD1|TRBV6-5
CASRTGGDSGYGYTF
TGTGCCAGCAGAACAGGGGGCGATTCAGGCTATGGCTACACCTTC
>TRBJ2-2|NA|NA|TRBV4-3
CASSQDLAQGIDAGELFF
TGCGCCAGCAGCCAAGATTTGGCGCAGGGTATAGACGCCGGGGAGCTGTTTTTT
>TRBJ1-5|NA|NA|TRBV7-9
CSSSNRDIWHF
TGTTCCAGCAGCAATCGGGACATATGGCATTTT
>TRBJ1-5|NA|NA|TRBV19
CASRGGSQPQHF
TGTGCCAGTAGGGGGGGTTCTCAGCCCCAGCATTTT
>TRBJ2-1|NA|NA|TRBV30
CAWEGPRGNYNEQFF
TGTGCCTGGGAGGGCCCGCGCGGGAACTACAATGAGCAGTTCTTC
>TRBJ2-7|NA|NA|TRBV29-1
CSVSTFSGYEQYF
TGCAGCGTTTCGACTTTCTCGGGTTACGAGCAGTACTTC
>TRBJ2-2|NA|NA|TRBV6-6
CASSSTGGGTGELFF
TGTGCCAGCAGTTCCACAGGGGGAGGGACCGGGGAGCTGTTTTTT
>TRBJ1-4|NA|NA|TRBV19
CASSLQGYEKLFF
TGTGCCAGTAGTCTGCAGGGATATGAAAAACTGTTTTTT
>TRBJ2-1|NA|TRBD1|TRBV27
CASSFQGEPTGEQFF
TGTGCCAGCAGTTTTCAGGGGGAGCCGACGGGTGAGCAGTTCTTC
>TRBJ2-1|NA|TRBD2|TRBV7-2
CASSSTGTSGNNEQFF
TGTGCCAGCAGCAGCACCGGGACCAGCGGGAATAATGAGCAGTTCTTC
>TRBJ1-3|once|NA|TRBV4-3
CASSQRWQTGNTIYF
TGCGCCAGCAGCCAGAGGTGGCAAACTGGAAACACCATATATTTT
>TRBJ1-1|NA|NA|TRBV10-3
CAITREQDTEAFF
TGTGCCATCACCAGGGAACAGGACACTGAAGCTTTCTTT
>TRBJ1-6|NA|TRBD1|TRBV27
CASTSMDREVLHF
TGTGCCAGCACCTCGATGGACAGGGAGGTTCTCCACTTT
>TRBJ1-5|few|TRBD1|TRBV9
CASSTSSGQGGEPQHF
TGTGCCAGCAGCACCTCCTCAGGACAGGGGGGAGAGCCCCAGCATTTT
>TRBJ1-1|NA|NA|TRBV5-1
CASSLDPGSTNTEAFF
TGCGCCAGCAGCTTGGATCCGGGTTCGACGAACACTGAAGCTTTCTTT
>TRBJ1-4|NA|NA|TRBV7-2
CASSLARTNEKLFF
TGTGCCAGCAGCTTAGCCAGAACTAATGAAAAACTGTTTTTT
>TRBJ2-5|NA|NA|TRBV2
CASSGVSRQETQYF
TGTGCCAGCAGTGGCGTTTCGCGGCAAGAGACCCAGTACTTC
>TRBJ2-1|NA|NA|TRBV18
CASSPPINLRESYNEQFF
TGTGCCAGCTCACCACCGATCAATTTACGGGAATCCTACAATGAGCAGTTCTTC
>TRBJ1-2|NA|TRBD1|TRBV7-2
CASSSGRGLLNYGYTF
TGTGCCAGCAGCTCAGGCAGGGGGCTTCTTAACTATGGCTACACCTTC
>TRBJ1-2|NA|TRBD1|TRBV19
CASSPRGTVLNYGYTF
TGTGCCAGTAGCCCGAGAGGGACAGTTCTTAACTATGGCTACACCTTC
>TRBJ2-5|NA|TRBD2|TRBV5-1
CASSLTSGGSETQYF
TGCGCCAGCAGCTTGACTAGCGGAGGGAGCGAGACCCAGTACTTC
>TRBJ2-1|NA|TRBD1|TRBV30
CAWSRGQGNNEQFF
TGTGCCTGGAGTAGGGGACAGGGTAACAATGAGCAGTTCTTC